Below, 26 T cell receptor beta chains from the same sample are listed, as sequenced in a study of shared clonotypes between healthy human individuals. Positive CCR7 selection of CD45RO-negative cells yielded the naive CD8 cells, and terminally differentiated effector memory CD45RA+ cells were excluded. The table came from immunoSEQ multiplex PCR; TCRdb's copy has only in-frame clones and leaves some out. The table shows about 2.1 million clones, with 80% to 95% occurring only once. The sample consisted of naive CD8+ T cells from PBMCs. These receptors were taken from a man aged 18 to 30 in good health. Some clones in this sample may be carry-over from other donors' samples.

This chain uses TRBV4-1 with TRBJ1-2; D remains ambiguous. Between the trimmed V and J ends, which lost 1 base and 0 bases, there was a span of 12 bases. Per germline, CDR1 MGHRA and CDR2 YSYEKL. The CDR3 spans 16 residues. The CDR3 is CASSQGPVLANYGYTF. The CDR3 DNA reads TGCGCCAGCAGCCAAGGACCTGTGTTAGCTAACTATGGCTACACCTTC.

Concerning this clone: One end of the junction varies from germline; a read error may be responsible. The V gene is TRBV30, the J gene TRBJ2-2, with 7 bases identical to TRBD1. Germline V gives CDR1 GTSNPN, CDR2 SVGIG (reference sequence). The CDR3 consists of 17 residues. The CDR3 DNA is TGTGCCTGGAGTGAGCTAATACAGGGACAGATAAACCGGGGAGCTGTTTTT. It codes for CAWSELIQGQINRGAVF.

This chain uses TRBV19 with TRBJ2-5, with TRBD2 matching over 7 bases. V was pared by 3 bases and J by 1 base, with 8 bases of the junction left unmatched. This CDR3 contains 16 residues. The germline V gene has CDR1 LNHDA and CDR2 SQIVND (reference sequence). The CDR3 loop reads CASSIGALAVQETQYF. The CDR3 nucleotides read TGTGCCAGTAGTATCGGGGCGCTAGCGGTCCAAGAGACCCAGTACTTC.

The chain uses TRBV4-2 and TRBJ1-1; D unresolved. V lost 2 bases and J 2 bases, leaving 6 bases between the germline ends. The CDR3 is made up of 13 amino acids. Germline V lookup: CDR1 LGHNA, CDR2 YNFKEQ. The CDR3 is CASSQTINTEAFF. The CDR3, as DNA: TGTGCCAGCAGCCAAACCATAAACACTGAAGCTTTCTTT.

The rearrangement joins TRBV6-4 to TRBJ2-5, with D possibly being TRBD1 (6 bases). Trimming cost V 10 bases and J 6 bases, with 21 bases left between them. This CDR3 has 14 amino acids. CDR1 and CDR2 (germline): MRHNA, SNTAGT. CDR3 coding DNA: TGTGCCACCACGATGGACAGTACCCAGAAGACCCAGTACTTC. Protein product: CATTMDSTQKTQYF.

The chain is built from TRBV6-5 and TRBJ2-7; possible D gene TRBD1, 6 bases. Looked up from germline, CDR1 is MNHEY and CDR2 is SVGAGI. The CDR3 extends over 16 amino acids. V was trimmed by 4 bases and J by 0 bases, leaving 16 bases between them. CDR3 nucleotides: TGTGCCAGCAGTTCTTGGGACCGGGACATCTCCTACGAGCAGTACTTC. Encoded protein: CASSSWDRDISYEQYF.

The CDR3 DNA follows: TGTGCCAGCAGTCACGGGCTGGAAGCTTTCTTT. Its protein is CASSHGLEAFF. V usage is TRBV27 and J usage is TRBJ1-1; the D is unclear. V gave up 5 bases and J gave up 8 bases, with 9 bases separating them. The length of the CDR3 is 11 residues. Germline lookup yields CDR1 MNHEY and CDR2 SMNVEV (reference sequence).

Comments on this clone: The same CDR3 can be traced to other DNA sequences in this sample. The chain combines TRBV27 with TRBJ2-3; D remains ambiguous. Germline assignment: CDR1 MNHEY and CDR2 SMNVEV (reference sequence). The CDR3 spans 13 residues. V lost 1 base and J lost 4, with 6 bases in between. The DNA for the CDR3 is TGTGCCAGCAGTTTATTTAGCCCAGATACGCAGTATTTT. Amino acids: CASSLFSPDTQYF.

The chain combines TRBV27 with TRBJ2-7, with 7 bases identical to TRBD1. Trimming removed 4 bases from V and 3 bases from J; junction bases left unmatched: 9. The CDR3 is 15 residues long. Germline V CDR1 and CDR2: MNHEY, SMNVEV (reference sequence). CDR3 sequence: CASSSRQGHLYEQYF. The CDR3 DNA reads as TGTGCCAGCAGTTCCAGACAGGGTCACCTCTACGAGCAGTACTTC.

The J gene is TRBJ2-1, the V gene TRBV30; 11 nucleotides align to TRBD2. The CDR3 has 16 residues. Germline V gene sequence: CDR1 GTSNPN, CDR2 SVGIG (reference sequence). The V and J ends lost 1 base and 9 bases, in that order; junction bases with no gene match: 11. The CDR3 DNA sequence: TGTGCCTGGAGTGGACTAGCGGGGCCTGAGGTCGGTGAGCAGTTCTTC. Its protein product is CAWSGLAGPEVGEQFF.

CDR3 nucleotides: TGTGCCAGCAGCGTAGGACAGACATCCTACAATGAGCAGTTCTTC. Amino acid sequence: CASSVGQTSYNEQFF. This chain uses TRBV9 with TRBJ2-1; tentative D call: TRBD1 (5 bases). The CDR3 totals 15 residues. The V and J ends lost 0 bases and 1 base respectively, with 8 bases between them. CDR1 and CDR2 (germline): SGDLS, YYNGEE.

Details on this clone: Other DNA sequences in the same sample also yield this CDR3. The CDR3 bases are TGTGCCAGCAGTTTAGGGGGGGTGTACGAGCAGTACTTC. Its translation: CASSLGGVYEQYF. The chain joins TRBV27 to TRBJ2-7; 7 bases are shared with TRBD2. V lost 2 bases to trimming and J lost 4 bases; unmatched junction nucleotides: 2. The CDR3 is 13 residues long. CDR1 and CDR2 from the germline V gene are MNHEY and SMNVEV (reference sequence).

The chain links TRBV29-1 to TRBJ1-1, with TRBD1 matching over 8 bases. The germline V gene has CDR1 SQVTM and CDR2 ANQGSEA. The CDR3 has 14 residues. The V gene end was trimmed by 3 bases and the J gene end by 1 base; junction bases not matched to a gene: 4. The CDR3: CSVDDRGTNTEAFF. CDR3 sequence (DNA): TGCAGCGTTGACGACAGGGGTACGAACACTGAAGCTTTCTTT.

The chain is built from TRBV2 and TRBJ2-7; TRBD1 is a possible D gene (6 bases). Germline CDR1 is SNHLY and CDR2 is FYNNEI. The V and J ends lost 5 bases and 3 bases respectively, with 11 bases between them. The CDR3 is made up of 13 amino acids. CDR3 sequence reads: CASSMRTDYEQYF. For the CDR3, the DNA is TGTGCCAGCAGTATGAGGACAGACTACGAGCAGTACTTC. The full variable domain, with the rest looked up from reference TRBV2 and TRBJ2-7, is EPEVTQTPSHQVTQMGQEVILRCVPISNHLYFYWYRQILGQKVEFLVSFYNNEISEKSEIFDDQFSVERPDGSNFTLKIRSTKLEDSAMYFCASSMRTDYEQYFGPGTRLTVT.

The chain has TRBV5-1 and TRBJ2-1; 10 bases fit TRBD2. CDR3 length: 16 residues. The germline V gene has CDR1 SGHRS and CDR2 YFSETQ. Losses at the gene ends were 4 bases for V and 7 bases for J; bases not matched to a gene: 11. The CDR3 region is CASSPWSGTSDNEQFF. CDR3 bases: TGCGCCAGCAGCCCCTGGTCCGGGACTAGCGATAATGAGCAGTTCTTC.

The chain carries TRBV28 and TRBJ2-1; the D gene is possibly TRBD2 (6 bases). Trimming removed 6 bases at V and 3 bases at J, with 21 bases between. This CDR3 has 17 amino acids. Germline V lookup: CDR1 MDHEN, CDR2 SYDVKM. The CDR3 DNA reads as TGTGCCAGCAGACAAATAATCGGGACTCTCAGCTACAATGAGCAGTTCTTC. It specifies CASRQIIGTLSYNEQFF.

Turning to this clone: Other nucleotide sequences from this sample produce the same CDR3. The chain combines TRBV6-5 with TRBJ2-3, with no clear D. The CDR3 covers 13 residues. In germline, CDR1 is MNHEY, CDR2 SVGAGI. The germline V and J ends were trimmed by 4 bases and 3 bases, with 8 bases remaining between them. In DNA, the CDR3 is TGTGCCAGCAGTTGGACGGATACAGATACGCAGTATTTT. Its translation is CASSWTDTDTQYF.

This clone has a single count. This chain connects TRBV29-1 to TRBJ2-3; 11 positions match TRBD1. J lost 2 bases, V lost 5 bases, and 15 bases had no gene match. The CDR3 extends over 18 amino acids. Germline V gene data show CDR1 as SQVTM and CDR2 as ANQGSEA. CDR3 coding DNA: TGCAGCGTTTCGGCTTGGACAGGGGGCCCGGACGACACAGATACGCAGTATTTT. It translates to CSVSAWTGGPDDTDTQYF.

The genes are TRBV15 and TRBJ1-2, with TRBD1 matching over 7 bases. The V gene end was trimmed by 0 bases and the J gene end by 4 bases; junction bases not matched to a gene: 8. Germline V gene lookup returns CDR1 LNHNV and CDR2 YYDKDF (reference sequence). This CDR3 region has 16 residues. CDR3 bases: TGTGCCACCAGCAGAGATGCTAGGGCAGGGGGCTATGGCTACACCTTC. The encoded protein is CATSRDARAGGYGYTF.

The chain is built from TRBV27 and TRBJ1-5; D is ambiguous. Trimming removed 5 bases at V and 2 bases at J, with 13 bases between. Looked up from germline, CDR1 is MNHEY and CDR2 is SMNVEV (reference sequence). The CDR3 runs to 15 residues. CDR3 amino acids: CASSPSAAGNQPQHF. CDR3 in DNA: TGTGCCAGCAGTCCCTCGGCGGCGGGCAATCAGCCCCAGCATTTT.

The rearrangement uses TRBV4-1 and TRBJ2-3, with a weak D call TRBD1 (5 bases). Germline lookup yields CDR1 MGHRA and CDR2 YSYEKL. The length of the CDR3 is 16 residues. The ends were cut back, 0 bases at V and 0 bases at J, with 10 bases in the middle. The CDR3 coding sequence is TGCGCCAGCAGCCAAGATGTGGGGCCGAGCACAGATACGCAGTATTTT. Protein: CASSQDVGPSTDTQYF.

V is TRBV11-2 and J is TRBJ1-1, with 7 bases aligning to TRBD1. CDR1 and CDR2 (germline): SGHAT, FQNNGV. This CDR3 spans 15 amino acids. J lost 0 bases, V lost 7 bases, and 8 bases had no gene match. CDR3 loop: CASTHRGGMNTEAFF. CDR3 sequence (DNA): TGTGCCAGCACCCACAGGGGCGGGATGAACACTGAAGCTTTCTTT. Based on the CDR3 plus reference TRBV11-2 and TRBJ1-1, the full variable domain is EAGVAQSPRYKIIEKRQSVAFWCNPISGHATLYWYQQILGQGPKLLIQFQNNGVVDDSQLPKDRFSAERLKGVDSTLKIQPAKLEDSAVYLCASTHRGGMNTEAFFGQGTRLTVV.

The CDR3 DNA follows: TGTGCCAGCAGCTTAGAGGGGCCTAGCACAGATACGCAGTATTTT. It translates to CASSLEGPSTDTQYF. V is TRBV7-9 and J is TRBJ2-3; maybe TRBD1 (5 bases). CDR1 is SEHNR, CDR2 FQNEAQ, per germline (reference sequence). V was pared by 1 base and J by 0 bases, with 8 bases between. This CDR3 has 15 amino acids.

The chain is built from TRBV27 and TRBJ2-7, with 11 bases matching TRBD2. The trim removed 2 bases at V and 6 bases at J, leaving 3 bases unmatched. There are 14 residues in the CDR3. Germline CDR1 is MNHEY and CDR2 is SMNVEV (reference sequence). CDR3 in amino acids: CASSLTSGSGEQYF. The DNA for the CDR3 is TGTGCCAGCAGTTTAACTAGCGGGAGCGGCGAGCAGTACTTC.

DNA for the CDR3: TGTGCCAGTAGTCCTACAAGATCCTACGAGCAGTACTTC. Encoded protein: CASSPTRSYEQYF. The rearrangement links TRBV19 to TRBJ2-7; D remains ambiguous. Trimming removed 5 bases from V and 1 base from J, with 9 bases in between. This CDR3 region has 13 residues. Per the germline V gene, CDR1 is LNHDA and CDR2 is SQIVND (reference sequence).

The chain is built from TRBV4-3 and TRBJ1-2; a weak D match, TRBD1 (6 bases). Looked up from germline, CDR1 is LGHNA and CDR2 is YSLEER. This CDR3 is 14 amino acids long. The V and J ends lost 3 bases and 7 bases respectively, with 15 bases between them. CDR3 residues: CASSQDIKGGGYTF. DNA for the CDR3: TGCGCCAGCAGCCAGGACATCAAGGGGGGTGGCTACACCTTC.